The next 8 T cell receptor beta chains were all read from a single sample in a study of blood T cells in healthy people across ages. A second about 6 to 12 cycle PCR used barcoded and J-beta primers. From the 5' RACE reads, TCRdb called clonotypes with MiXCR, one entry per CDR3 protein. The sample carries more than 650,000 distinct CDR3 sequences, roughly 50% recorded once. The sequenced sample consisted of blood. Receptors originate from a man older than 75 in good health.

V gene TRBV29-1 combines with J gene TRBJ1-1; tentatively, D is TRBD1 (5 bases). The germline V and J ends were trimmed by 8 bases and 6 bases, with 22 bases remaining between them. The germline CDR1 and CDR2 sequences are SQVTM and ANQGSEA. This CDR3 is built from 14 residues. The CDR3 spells CSHGGGFGSPEAFF. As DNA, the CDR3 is TGCAGCCATGGGGGGGGTTTTGGGAGCCCTGAAGCTTTCTTT.

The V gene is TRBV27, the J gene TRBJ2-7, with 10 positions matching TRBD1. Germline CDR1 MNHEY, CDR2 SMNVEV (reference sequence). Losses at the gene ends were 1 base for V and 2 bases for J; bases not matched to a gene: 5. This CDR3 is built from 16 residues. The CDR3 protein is CASSLYGDRGAYEQYF. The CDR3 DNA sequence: TGTGCCAGCAGTTTATATGGGGACAGGGGAGCCTACGAGCAGTACTTC.

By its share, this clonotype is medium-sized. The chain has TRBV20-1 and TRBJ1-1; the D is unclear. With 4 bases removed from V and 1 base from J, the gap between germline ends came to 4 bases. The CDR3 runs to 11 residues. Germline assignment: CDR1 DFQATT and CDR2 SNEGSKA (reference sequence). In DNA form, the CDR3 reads TGCAGTGCTACCCCGAACACTGAAGCTTTCTTT. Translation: CSATPNTEAFF.

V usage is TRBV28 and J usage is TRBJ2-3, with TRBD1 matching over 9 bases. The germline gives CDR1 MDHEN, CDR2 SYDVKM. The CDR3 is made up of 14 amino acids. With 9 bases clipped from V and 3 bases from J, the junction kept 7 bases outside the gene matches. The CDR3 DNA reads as TGTGCCAGTCAGGGACAGGGTCTGACAGATACGCAGTATTTT. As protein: CASQGQGLTDTQYF.

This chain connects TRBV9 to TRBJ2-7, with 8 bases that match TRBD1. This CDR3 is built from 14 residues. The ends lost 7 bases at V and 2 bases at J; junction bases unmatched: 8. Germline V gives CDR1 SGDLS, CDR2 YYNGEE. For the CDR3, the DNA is TGTGCCAGCGGAAGGACAGGGATAACCTACGAGCAGTACTTC. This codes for CASGRTGITYEQYF.

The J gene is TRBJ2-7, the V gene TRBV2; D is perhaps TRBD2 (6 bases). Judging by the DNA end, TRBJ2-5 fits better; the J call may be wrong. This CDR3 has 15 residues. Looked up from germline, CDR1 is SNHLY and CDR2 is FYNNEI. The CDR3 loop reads CASSEPGVAQETQYF. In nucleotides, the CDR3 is TGTGCCAGCAGTGAACCGGGAGTGGCCCAGGAGACCCAGTACTTC.

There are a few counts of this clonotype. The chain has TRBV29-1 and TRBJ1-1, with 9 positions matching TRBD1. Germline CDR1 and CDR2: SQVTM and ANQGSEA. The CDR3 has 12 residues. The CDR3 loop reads CSADRGNTEAFF. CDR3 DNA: TGCAGTGCGGACAGGGGAAACACTGAAGCTTTCTTT.

The CDR3 loop is CASSPPRAPTDTQYF. CDR3 in DNA: TGTGCCAGCAGCCCCCCTCGCGCACCCACAGATACGCAGTATTTT. The rearrangement joins TRBV9 to TRBJ2-3; the D is unclear. Between the trimmed V and J ends, which lost 4 bases and 2 bases, there was a span of 14 bases. Per the germline V gene, CDR1 is SGDLS and CDR2 is YYNGEE. The CDR3 length is 15 residues.